This T cell receptor beta chain emerged from a study of identical twins. Study-wide results and caveats: Within cord blood, abundant beta clonotypes carried fewer insertions, but memory repertoires showed no such trend. Out-of-frame beta chain sequences displayed weaker excess sharing between twins. The authors drew conclusions from cross-sectional statistical analysis rather than following the same donors.

This clonotype turned up a few times. Its antigen is still unknown. Trimming removed 6 bases at V and 0 bases at J, with 12 bases between. The CDR3 consists of 14 residues. Germline values: CDR1 MNHEY, CDR2 SMNVEV (reference sequence). TCRdb reprocessed the 5' RACE reads via MiXCR and lists one record per CDR3 protein. The sample includes 690,000 or so distinct CDR3 sequences, around 8.6% of them seen just once. This sample also belongs to another study, concerning yellow fever vaccine responses in identical twins.

The J gene is TRBJ2-7, the V gene TRBV27, with D perhaps matching TRBD1 (6 bases). The sample comprised PBMCs. This TCR came from a woman younger than 30 in good health. The CDR3 DNA sequence: TGTGCCAGCAGCCCCAGGGGATTCTCCTACGAGCAGTACTTC. This gives the protein CASSPRGFSYEQYF.